This T cell receptor beta chain was found in a study of T cell repertoires in cytomegalovirus infection. Study observations and caveats: Of the TCR beta families, the public ones yielded a cumulative frequency that identified carriers of CMV plus the relevant HLA. The study found HLA-C-restricted CMV-specific TCR beta clonotypes dominating the ex vivo response.

TCRdb used MiXCR to reprocess the reads, holding one entry per CDR3 protein. The sample lists 900,000 to 950,000 distinct CDR3 sequences; about a third were seen once. A note on this clonotype: Its antigen is as yet unknown.

The CDR3 length is 15 residues. Germline CDR1 is MRHNA and CDR2 is SNTAGT. The V gene end was trimmed by 0 bases and the J gene end by 5 bases; junction bases not matched to a gene: 4. The TCR was taken from a human donor in good health (CMV status not recorded). Some clones in this sample may be carry-over from other donors' samples. The genes are TRBV6-4 and TRBJ1-2, with 9 bases lining up with TRBD1. Source: cultured CD8+ T cells from PBMCs, taken from culture after CMV antigen stimulation. The CDR3 DNA reads as TGTGCCAGCAGTGACTCGACAGGGGGTGGTTATGGCTACACCTTC. Protein: CASSDSTGGGYGYTF.